The 28 T cell receptor beta chains listed next were all sequenced from one sample in a study of T cells after yellow fever vaccination. TCRdb analysed the 5' RACE reads with MiXCR anew, one entry per CDR3 protein. This repertoire shows 300,000 to 400,000 distinct CDR3 sequences, 6.2% found once; its top ten account for over 14%. Source: PBMCs, taken 5 days after the yellow fever booster vaccination. The receptors come from a man aged 25-40 years who received the YFV17D yellow fever vaccine.

This clonotype came up a few times. As DNA, the CDR3 is TGTGCCTGGAGCCGGACCGCTTTGGGGACTGAAGCTTTCTTT. This translates into CAWSRTALGTEAFF. The chain links TRBV30 to TRBJ1-1; D is unclear. The CDR3 runs 14 residues. The germline V gene has CDR1 GTSNPN and CDR2 SVGIG (reference sequence). V lost 3 bases to trimming and J lost 5 bases, with 16 bases between them.

This clonotype was seen a handful of times. This sequence joins TRBV7-6 and TRBJ1-4, with no clear D. Trimming removed 4 bases from V and 8 bases from J, with 17 bases in between. Germline CDR1 SGHVS, CDR2 FNYEAQ. CDR3 length: 15 residues. The CDR3 spells CASSSVRNRGEKLFF. The DNA for the CDR3 is TGTGCCAGCAGCTCTGTCCGGAACAGAGGCGAAAAACTGTTTTTT.

This clonotype showed up just a few times. V and J are TRBV7-6 and TRBJ2-7; D gene ambiguous. CDR1 SGHVS and CDR2 FNYEAQ come from the germline V gene. Trimming removed 3 bases from V and 2 bases from J, with 8 bases in between. This CDR3 is 13 amino acids long. The CDR3 coding sequence is TGTGCCAGCAGCTTGGGGTCAGCCTACGAGCAGTACTTC. This encodes CASSLGSAYEQYF.

This clonotype showed up just a few times. The CDR3 here is CASSLEGLANYGYTF. The CDR3 region has the DNA TGCGCCAGCAGCTTGGAAGGGCTAGCTAACTATGGCTACACCTTC. This chain uses TRBV5-1 with TRBJ1-2; no reliable D call. The germline V gene encodes CDR1 SGHRS and CDR2 YFSETQ. The V and J ends lost 0 bases and 0 bases respectively, with 9 bases between them. This CDR3 is 15 amino acids long. Full variable domain (rest looked up from reference TRBV5-1 and TRBJ1-2): KAGVTQTPRYLIKTRGQQVTLSCSPISGHRSVSWYQQTPGQGLQFLFEYFSETQRNKGNFPGRFSGRQFSNSRSEMNVSTLELGDSALYLCASSLEGLANYGYTFGSGTRLTVV.

This chain connects TRBV19 to TRBJ1-5; D possibly corresponds to TRBD1 (6 bases). Germline CDR1 and CDR2: LNHDA and SQIVND (reference sequence). The V gene lost 3 bases and the J gene lost 11 bases, with 23 bases spanning the gap. CDR3 length: 16 residues. This CDR3 is CASSMPWGQGPLAQHF. The CDR3 DNA reads TGTGCCAGTAGTATGCCGTGGGGGCAGGGGCCATTGGCCCAGCATTTT.

This clonotype occurred a few times. The chain combines TRBV15 with TRBJ1-5; no firm D call. The CDR3 spans 15 residues. CDR1 LNHNV and CDR2 YYDKDF come from the germline V gene (reference sequence). The V and J ends lost 0 bases and 0 bases respectively, with 6 bases between them. CDR3 sequence (DNA): TGTGCCACCAGCAGAGATCGAGGTAGCAATCAGCCCCAGCATTTT. Protein: CATSRDRGSNQPQHF.

The V and J genes are TRBV28 and TRBJ2-1; TRBD2 matches at 9 bases. CDR3 length equals 16 residues. With 10 bases clipped from V and 1 base from J, the junction kept 11 bases outside the gene matches. Germline V lookup: CDR1 MDHEN, CDR2 SYDVKM. CDR3 region: CATRSREGRSYNEQFF. CDR3 coding DNA: TGTGCCACCCGATCGCGGGAGGGAAGGTCCTACAATGAGCAGTTCTTC.

The table lists this clonotype with a few counts. The chain carries TRBV14 and TRBJ2-7; TRBD2 aligns across 13 bases. The length of the CDR3 is 16 residues. Germline CDR1 SGHDN, CDR2 FVKESK. V trimming: 1 base; J trimming: 3 bases; junction bases outside the gene matches: 3. CDR3 loop: CASSQGTSGGVYEQYF. The CDR3 region has the DNA TGTGCCAGCAGCCAAGGGACTAGCGGGGGCGTCTACGAGCAGTACTTC.

This clonotype was seen many times. The chain links TRBV7-6 to TRBJ2-7; D tentatively fits TRBD1 or TRBD2 (5 bases each). CDR3 length equals 12 residues. V dropped 5 bases and J dropped 3 bases, with 8 bases sitting between them. From germline, CDR1 is SGHVS and CDR2 FNYEAQ. The CDR3 here is CASSEGLYEQYF. As DNA, the CDR3 is TGTGCCAGCAGCGAGGGGCTCTACGAGCAGTACTTC. The full variable domain, in which reference TRBV7-6 and TRBJ2-7 provide the parts outside the CDR3, is GAGVSQSPRYKVTKRGQDVALRCDPISGHVSLYWYRQALGQGPEFLTYFNYEAQQDKSGLPNDRFSAERPEGSISTLTIQRTEQRDSAMYRCASSEGLYEQYFGPGTRLTVT.

The table lists this clonotype with a few counts. V gene TRBV4-3 combines with J gene TRBJ2-7; 7 nucleotides match TRBD2. The germline V gene has CDR1 LGHNA and CDR2 YSLEER. Unmatched junction bases numbered 5, after V lost 0 bases and J lost 0 bases. CDR3 length equals 16 residues. CDR3: CASSQDRGGGSYEQYF. The DNA of the CDR3 is TGCGCCAGCAGCCAAGATCGGGGCGGGGGCTCCTACGAGCAGTACTTC.

This chain joins TRBV10-3 and TRBJ2-3; no definite D call. The CDR3 is made up of 14 amino acids. Trimming cost V 3 bases and J 0 bases, with 7 bases left between them. Germline V gene lookup returns CDR1 ENHRY and CDR2 SYGVKD. The CDR3 DNA is TGTGCCATCAGTGAACCTACTAGCACAGATACGCAGTATTTT. This sequence encodes CAISEPTSTDTQYF.

This clonotype was seen only a few times. V and J are TRBV6-2 or TRBV6-3 and TRBJ2-4; D not resolved. Between the trimmed V and J ends, which lost 6 bases and 6 bases, there was a span of 12 bases. CDR1 and CDR2 from the germline V gene are MNHEY and SVGEGT. The CDR3 runs 13 residues. CDR3 in amino acids: CASRAPSLNIQYF. The CDR3 DNA sequence: TGTGCCAGCAGAGCCCCAAGTTTAAACATTCAGTACTTC.

This clonotype occurred a few times. The V gene is TRBV11-2, the J gene TRBJ2-6; D is perhaps TRBD2 (7 bases). V shed 1 base and J shed 0 bases, with 13 bases lying between them. The germline V gene encodes CDR1 SGHAT and CDR2 FQNNGV. CDR3 size: 18 residues. CDR3 coding DNA: TGTGCCAGCAGCTTAGGCGGTAGGGGGGGCTCTGGGGCCAACGTCCTGACTTTC. Translating gives CASSLGGRGGSGANVLTF. Together with reference TRBV11-2 and TRBJ2-6, the CDR3 gives the full variable domain: EAGVAQSPRYKIIEKRQSVAFWCNPISGHATLYWYQQILGQGPKLLIQFQNNGVVDDSQLPKDRFSAERLKGVDSTLKIQPAKLEDSAVYLCASSLGGRGGSGANVLTFGAGSRLTVL.

The rearrangement uses TRBV20-1 and TRBJ2-1; D may match TRBD1 or TRBD2 (5 bases each). The CDR3 consists of 14 residues. V was pared by 5 bases and J by 8 bases, with 19 bases between. CDR1 is DFQATT and CDR2 is SNEGSKA in the germline V gene (reference sequence). Written as DNA, the CDR3 is TGCAGTGCTCCGCTTACTAGAGGGGCCTATGAGCAGTTCTTC. Protein: CSAPLTRGAYEQFF.

The sample holds many counts of this clonotype. The CDR3 is CASRTSGTNGELFF. The CDR3 region has the DNA TGTGCCAGCAGGACTAGCGGGACTAACGGGGAGCTGTTTTTT. The genes are TRBV9 and TRBJ2-2, with 11 bases aligning to TRBD2. Trimming took 5 bases from V and 7 from J; bases not matched to a gene: 4. The CDR3 loop spans 14 amino acids. Germline lookup yields CDR1 SGDLS and CDR2 YYNGEE.

This clonotype was seen a handful of times. This sequence joins TRBV23-1 and TRBJ1-5; unclear D gene. TRBV23-1 is an ORF; its function is uncertain. CDR3 length: 14 residues. V lost 2 bases, J lost 6 bases, and 11 bases lay in between. In DNA form, the CDR3 reads TGCGCCAGCAGTCAAGTAGAGGACGCTCAGCCCCAGCATTTT. It translates to CASSQVEDAQPQHF.

The J gene is TRBJ2-1, the V gene TRBV18; 11 bases map to TRBD2. From germline, CDR1 is KGHSH and CDR2 LQKENI. There are 16 residues in the CDR3. The J segment lost 9 bases and the V segment lost 2 bases, leaving 9 bases of the junction unmatched. Here the CDR3 DNA reads TGTGCCAGCTCACCAACAACTAGCGGGAGCGTCGGTGAGCAGTTCTTC. This gives the protein CASSPTTSGSVGEQFF.

The rearrangement uses TRBV25-1 and TRBJ2-7, with a tentative D call TRBD2 (5 bases). Trimming shortened V by 5 bases and J by 7 bases, and 27 bases separated the two germline ends. The CDR3 is 17 amino acids. The germline V gene encodes CDR1 MGHDK and CDR2 SYGVNS. The CDR3 sequence is CASSNPARRRGLGEQYF. In DNA form, the CDR3 reads TGTGCCAGCAGTAATCCTGCACGGAGACGGGGTCTGGGGGAGCAGTACTTC.

There are many counts of this clonotype. The genes are TRBV7-6 and TRBJ2-1, with no clear D. The CDR3 covers 12 residues. Germline values: CDR1 SGHVS, CDR2 FNYEAQ. Trimming took off 0 bases at V and 7 bases at J, with 4 bases between the two ends. Here the CDR3 DNA reads TGTGCCAGCAGCTTAGCCAGGAATGAGCAGTTCTTC. Translating gives CASSLARNEQFF. The whole variable domain, filled in from reference TRBV7-6 and TRBJ2-1, reads GAGVSQSPRYKVTKRGQDVALRCDPISGHVSLYWYRQALGQGPEFLTYFNYEAQQDKSGLPNDRFSAERPEGSISTLTIQRTEQRDSAMYRCASSLARNEQFFGPGTRLTVL.

There are many counts of this clonotype. The chain carries TRBV12-3 or TRBV12-4 and TRBJ2-4; D unclear. This CDR3 contains 13 residues. The germline V and J ends were trimmed by 1 base and 3 bases, with 4 bases remaining between them. The CDR3 DNA reads as TGTGCCAGCAGTTTAGAAGACAAAAACATTCAGTACTTC. This gives the protein CASSLEDKNIQYF.

Many counts were recorded for this clonotype. The chain has TRBV7-6 and TRBJ2-4; D not resolved. Trimming pared 1 base from V and 0 bases from J, leaving 4 bases between. Germline V gene data show CDR1 as SGHVS and CDR2 as FNYEAQ. The CDR3 has 14 amino acids. CDR3 DNA: TGTGCCAGCAGCTTAGAGGGAGCCAAAAACATTCAGTACTTC. Translation gives CASSLEGAKNIQYF.

This clonotype was counted a few times. The chain links TRBV4-2 to TRBJ2-7; 7 positions match TRBD2. Germline trimming cut 1 base from V and 1 base from J; bases unmatched to any gene: 10. Germline CDR1 LGHNA, CDR2 YNFKEQ. The CDR3 covers 17 residues. CDR3 residues: CASSQGASGIASYEQYF. In nucleotides, the CDR3 is TGTGCCAGCAGCCAAGGGGCTAGCGGAATCGCTTCCTACGAGCAGTACTTC.

This clonotype was counted at least ten times. The rearrangement links TRBV6-2 or TRBV6-3 to TRBJ2-4; D might be TRBD1 or TRBD2, each matching 5 bases. This CDR3 has 15 amino acids. The V and J ends lost 11 bases and 0 bases respectively, with 17 bases between them. The germline CDR1 and CDR2 sequences are MNHEY and SVGEGT. CDR3 loop: CASPRGGQAKNIQYF. CDR3 sequence (DNA): TGTGCCTCCCCACGGGGCGGACAAGCCAAAAACATTCAGTACTTC.

J is TRBJ2-7 and V is TRBV7-2, with 7 positions matching TRBD1. V gave up 4 bases and J gave up 2 bases; unmatched junction bases: 5. Looked up from germline, CDR1 is SGHTA and CDR2 is FQGNSA. This CDR3 is 14 amino acids long. Here the CDR3 reads CASSYPQGAYEQYF. Here the CDR3 DNA reads TGTGCCAGCAGCTACCCTCAGGGGGCCTACGAGCAGTACTTC.

This clonotype was seen repeatedly, ten times or more. The chain joins TRBV4-3 to TRBJ1-5; perhaps TRBD1 as D (6 bases). V was clipped by 2 bases and J by 5 bases, with 13 bases between them. The CDR3 totals 15 residues. The germline V gene has CDR1 LGHNA and CDR2 YSLEER. The CDR3 DNA reads TGCGCCAGCAGCCAAACAGGGAGGGTCGATCAGCCCCAGCATTTT. Translation gives CASSQTGRVDQPQHF.

The J gene is TRBJ1-4, the V gene TRBV6-1, with TRBD1 matching over 7 bases. Germline CDR1 MNHNS, CDR2 SASEGT. V gave up 5 bases and J gave up 6 bases; unmatched junction bases: 9. The CDR3 sequence is 15 residues long. The DNA for the CDR3 is TGTGCCAGCAGTCTCACGGGAAGGGGGCATGAAAAACTGTTTTTT. It specifies CASSLTGRGHEKLFF.

This clonotype was detected many times. V usage is TRBV5-1 and J usage is TRBJ2-7; 7 nucleotides line up with TRBD1. Germline V gene lookup returns CDR1 SGHRS and CDR2 YFSETQ. The CDR3 runs to 13 residues. The J segment lost 5 bases and the V segment lost 0 bases, leaving 2 bases of the junction unmatched. This CDR3 is CASSLGQGDEQYF. For the CDR3, the DNA is TGCGCCAGCAGCTTGGGACAGGGTGACGAGCAGTACTTC. Combining the CDR3 with reference TRBV5-1 and TRBJ2-7 gives the whole variable domain KAGVTQTPRYLIKTRGQQVTLSCSPISGHRSVSWYQQTPGQGLQFLFEYFSETQRNKGNFPGRFSGRQFSNSRSEMNVSTLELGDSALYLCASSLGQGDEQYFGPGTRLTVT.

This clonotype was picked up a small number of times. The V and J genes are TRBV6-2 or TRBV6-3 and TRBJ2-5; D not resolved. The ends were cut back, 5 bases at V and 3 bases at J, with 19 bases in the middle. This CDR3 is built from 16 residues. Germline CDR1 is MNHEY and CDR2 is SVGEGT. CDR3 amino acids: CASSRPTYLTKETQYF. As DNA, the CDR3 is TGTGCCAGCAGTCGACCGACATACCTGACCAAAGAGACCCAGTACTTC.